The 6 T cell receptor beta chains in this list originate from one sample, sequenced in a study of PD-1 blockade in classical Hodgkin lymphoma. Assay: immunoSEQ multiplex PCR; the TCRdb copy retains only in-frame clones and omits some. The data hold 1,500 to 2,500 clones, with 81% observed a single time. Every one of the patients relapsed after autologous stem cell transplantation (brentuximab vedotin exposure was variable). Source: peripheral blood mononuclear cells (PBMCs), taken at baseline. Receptors were obtained from a human donor with classical Hodgkin lymphoma.

This chain joins TRBV7-9 and TRBJ1-4; no clear D. The CDR3 loop spans 15 amino acids. CDR1 and CDR2 from the germline V gene are SEHNR and FQNEAQ (reference sequence). V lost 5 bases and J 4 bases, leaving 14 bases between the germline ends. The CDR3 bases are TGTGCCAGCAGCCAGCTTATAGGGAGTAATGAAAAACTGTTTTTT. Amino acids: CASSQLIGSNEKLFF. Based on the CDR3 plus reference TRBV7-9 and TRBJ1-4, the full variable domain is DTGVSQNPRHKITKRGQNVTFRCDPISEHNRLYWYRQTLGQGPEFLTYFQNEAQLEKSRLLSDRFSAERPKGSFSTLEIQRTEQGDSAMYLCASSQLIGSNEKLFFGSGTQLSVL.

The chain is built from TRBV6-5 and TRBJ1-3, with a possible D match to TRBD1 (6 bases). This CDR3 region has 16 residues. Germline loops: CDR1 MNHEY, CDR2 SVGAGI. V dropped 2 bases and J dropped 1 base, with 12 bases sitting between them. The CDR3 DNA reads as TGTGCCAGCAGTTACGACCCCACAGGGTCTGGAAACACCATATATTTT. Protein: CASSYDPTGSGNTIYF.

The chain links TRBV28 to TRBJ2-2; D may be TRBD2 (6 bases). V lost 7 bases to trimming and J lost 0 bases, with 15 bases between them. The CDR3 covers 16 residues. The germline V gene encodes CDR1 MDHEN and CDR2 SYDVKM. CDR3 in amino acids: CASTPWGDPNTGELFF. CDR3 nucleotide sequence: TGTGCCAGCACTCCGTGGGGGGACCCGAACACCGGGGAGCTGTTTTTT.

A single count supports this clone. The CDR3 is CASSLQTGLITGELFF. In DNA form, the CDR3 reads TGTGCCAGCAGCCTCCAGACGGGCCTTATCACCGGGGAGCTGTTTTTT. The chain is built from TRBV14 and TRBJ2-2; D is uncertain. Germline V gives CDR1 SGHDN, CDR2 FVKESK. The CDR3 totals 16 residues. V lost 4 bases and J lost 4, with 16 bases in between.

The chain is built from TRBV7-3 and TRBJ1-1, with a tentative D call TRBD1 (6 bases). Looked up from germline, CDR1 is SGHTA and CDR2 is FQGTGA. There are 15 residues in the CDR3. Deletions cut 5 bases from V and 2 bases from J, with 15 bases between. CDR3 bases: TGTGCCAGCAGCCCCAAGCGGGGGGCCAACACTGAAGCTTTCTTT. Protein product: CASSPKRGANTEAFF.

The V call is TRBV6-1, the J call TRBJ2-7; D call uncertain. CDR1 is MNHNS and CDR2 is SASEGT in the germline V gene. V dropped 6 bases and J dropped 7 bases, with 13 bases sitting between them. This CDR3 is 12 amino acids long. The CDR3 here is CASRVNDPEQYF. The CDR3 region has the DNA TGTGCCAGCAGGGTGAATGACCCGGAGCAGTACTTC.